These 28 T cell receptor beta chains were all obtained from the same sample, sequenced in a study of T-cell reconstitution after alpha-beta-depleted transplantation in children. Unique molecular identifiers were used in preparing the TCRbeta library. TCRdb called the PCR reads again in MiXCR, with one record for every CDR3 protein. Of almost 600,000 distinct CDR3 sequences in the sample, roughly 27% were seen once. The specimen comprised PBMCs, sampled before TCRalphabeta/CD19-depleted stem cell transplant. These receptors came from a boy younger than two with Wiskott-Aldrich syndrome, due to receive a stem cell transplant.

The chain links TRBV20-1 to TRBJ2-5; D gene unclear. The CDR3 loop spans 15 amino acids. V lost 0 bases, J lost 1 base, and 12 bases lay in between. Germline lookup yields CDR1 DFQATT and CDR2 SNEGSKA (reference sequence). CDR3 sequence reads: CSARDTDWVQETQYF. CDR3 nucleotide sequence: TGCAGTGCTAGAGATACCGACTGGGTCCAAGAGACCCAGTACTTC.

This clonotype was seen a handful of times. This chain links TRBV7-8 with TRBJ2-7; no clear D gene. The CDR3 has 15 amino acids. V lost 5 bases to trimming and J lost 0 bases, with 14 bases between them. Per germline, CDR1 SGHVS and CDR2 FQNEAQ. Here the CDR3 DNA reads TGTGCCAGCAGCCTCGGTCTGGGCAGCTCCTACGAGCAGTACTTC. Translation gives CASSLGLGSSYEQYF.

As DNA, the CDR3 is TGTGCCACCAGCAGAGATCAGTGGAAGCAGTTCTTC. Encoded protein: CATSRDQWKQFF. The chain combines TRBV15 with TRBJ2-1; no clear D gene. The CDR3 length is 12 residues. CDR1 is LNHNV, CDR2 YYDKDF, per germline (reference sequence). The ends were cut back, 0 bases at V and 11 bases at J, with 8 bases in the middle.

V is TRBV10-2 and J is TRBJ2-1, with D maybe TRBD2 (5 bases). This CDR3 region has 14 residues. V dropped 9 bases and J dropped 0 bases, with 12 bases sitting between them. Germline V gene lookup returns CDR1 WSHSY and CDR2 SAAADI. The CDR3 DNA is TGCGCCAGGAAAAAGGGAGACTCCTACAATGAGCAGTTCTTC. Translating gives CARKKGDSYNEQFF.

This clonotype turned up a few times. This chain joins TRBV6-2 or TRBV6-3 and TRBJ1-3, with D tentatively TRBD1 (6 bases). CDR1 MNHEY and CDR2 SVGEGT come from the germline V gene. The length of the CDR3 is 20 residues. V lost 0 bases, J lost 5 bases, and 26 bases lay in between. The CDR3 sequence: CASSYSPYSLTGSSRNTIYF. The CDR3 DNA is TGTGCCAGCAGTTACTCTCCCTACTCACTCACAGGGAGCTCGCGAAACACCATATATTTT.

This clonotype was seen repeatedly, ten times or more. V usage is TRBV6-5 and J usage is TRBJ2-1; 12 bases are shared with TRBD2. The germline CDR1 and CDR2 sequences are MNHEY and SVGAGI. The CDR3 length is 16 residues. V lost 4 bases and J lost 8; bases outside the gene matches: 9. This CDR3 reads CASSSPTSGSIHEQFF. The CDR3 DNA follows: TGTGCCAGCAGTTCCCCGACTAGCGGGAGTATCCATGAGCAGTTCTTC.

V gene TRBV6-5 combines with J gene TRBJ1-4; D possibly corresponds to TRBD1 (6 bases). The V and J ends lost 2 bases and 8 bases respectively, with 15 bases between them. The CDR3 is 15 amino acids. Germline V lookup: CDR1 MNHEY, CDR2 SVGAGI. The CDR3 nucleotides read TGTGCCAGCAGTTACGGGCGGGGGGCTGGGGAAAAACTGTTTTTT. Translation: CASSYGRGAGEKLFF.

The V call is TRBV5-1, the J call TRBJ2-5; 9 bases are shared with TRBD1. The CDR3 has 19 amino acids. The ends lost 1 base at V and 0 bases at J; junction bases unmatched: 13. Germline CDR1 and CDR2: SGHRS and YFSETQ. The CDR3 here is CASSLRGQGSSSYQETQYF. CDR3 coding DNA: TGCGCCAGCAGCTTGAGGGGACAGGGTTCGAGCTCGTACCAAGAGACCCAGTACTTC.

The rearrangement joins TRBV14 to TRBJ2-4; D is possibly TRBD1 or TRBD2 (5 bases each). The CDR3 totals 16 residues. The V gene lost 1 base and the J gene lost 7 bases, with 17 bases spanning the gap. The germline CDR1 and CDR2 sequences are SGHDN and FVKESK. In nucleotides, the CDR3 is TGTGCCAGCAGCCAAGTCGGGGACCCAAAAGGGAACATTCAGTACTTC. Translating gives CASSQVGDPKGNIQYF.

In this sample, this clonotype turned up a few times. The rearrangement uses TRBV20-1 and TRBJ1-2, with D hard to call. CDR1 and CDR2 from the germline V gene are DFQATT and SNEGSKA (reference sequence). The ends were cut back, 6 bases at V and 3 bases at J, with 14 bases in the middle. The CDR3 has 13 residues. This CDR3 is CSASDGSDYGYTF. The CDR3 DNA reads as TGCAGTGCCTCGGACGGGTCGGACTATGGCTACACCTTC.

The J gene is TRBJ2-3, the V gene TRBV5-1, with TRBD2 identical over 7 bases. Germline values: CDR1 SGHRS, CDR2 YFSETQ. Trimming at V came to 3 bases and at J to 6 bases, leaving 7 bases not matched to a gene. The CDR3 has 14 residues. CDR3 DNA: TGCGCCAGCAGCTCCAGCGGGGCGGCCGATACGCAGTATTTT. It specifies CASSSSGAADTQYF.

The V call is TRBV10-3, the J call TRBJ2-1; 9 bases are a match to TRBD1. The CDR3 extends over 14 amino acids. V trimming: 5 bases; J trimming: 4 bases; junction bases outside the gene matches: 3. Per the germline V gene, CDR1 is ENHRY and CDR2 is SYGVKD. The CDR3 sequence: CAISPGTGYNEQFF. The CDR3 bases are TGTGCCATCAGTCCCGGGACAGGGTACAATGAGCAGTTCTTC.

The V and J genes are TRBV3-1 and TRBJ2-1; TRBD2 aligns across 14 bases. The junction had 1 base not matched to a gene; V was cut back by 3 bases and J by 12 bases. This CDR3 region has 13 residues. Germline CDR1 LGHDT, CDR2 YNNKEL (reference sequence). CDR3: CASSQGLAGVQFF. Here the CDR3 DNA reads TGTGCCAGCAGCCAGGGACTAGCGGGAGTGCAGTTCTTC.

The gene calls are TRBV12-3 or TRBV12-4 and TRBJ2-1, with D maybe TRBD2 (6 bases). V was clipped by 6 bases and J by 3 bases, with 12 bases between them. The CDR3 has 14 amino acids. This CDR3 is CASSREAIYNEQFF. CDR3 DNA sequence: TGTGCCAGCAGCAGGGAGGCTATCTACAATGAGCAGTTCTTC.

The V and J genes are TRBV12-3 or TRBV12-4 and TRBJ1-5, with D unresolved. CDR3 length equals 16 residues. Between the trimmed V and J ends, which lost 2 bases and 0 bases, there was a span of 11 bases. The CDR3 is CASSLRASYSNQPQHF. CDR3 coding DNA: TGTGCCAGCAGTTTACGGGCATCGTATAGCAATCAGCCCCAGCATTTT.

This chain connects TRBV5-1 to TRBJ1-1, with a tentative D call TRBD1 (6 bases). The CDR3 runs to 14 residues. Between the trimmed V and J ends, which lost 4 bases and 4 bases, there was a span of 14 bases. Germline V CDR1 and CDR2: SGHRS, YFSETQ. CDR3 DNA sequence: TGCGCCAGCAGCATACGAGGGGGGTCCACTGAAGCTTTCTTT. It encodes CASSIRGGSTEAFF.

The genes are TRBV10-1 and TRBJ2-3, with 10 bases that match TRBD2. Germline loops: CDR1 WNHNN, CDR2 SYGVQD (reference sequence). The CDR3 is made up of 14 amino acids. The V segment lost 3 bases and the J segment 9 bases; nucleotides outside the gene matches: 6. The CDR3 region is CASSDTSGTLTQYF. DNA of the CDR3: TGCGCCAGCAGTGATACTAGCGGGACCCTAACGCAGTATTTT.

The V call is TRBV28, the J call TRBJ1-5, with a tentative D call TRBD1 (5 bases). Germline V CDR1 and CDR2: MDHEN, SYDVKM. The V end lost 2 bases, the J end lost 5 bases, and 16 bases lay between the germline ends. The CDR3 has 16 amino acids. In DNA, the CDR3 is TGTGCCAGCAGTTTAGCTGCCGCGGGGGGAGATCAGCCCCAGCATTTT. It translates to CASSLAAAGGDQPQHF.

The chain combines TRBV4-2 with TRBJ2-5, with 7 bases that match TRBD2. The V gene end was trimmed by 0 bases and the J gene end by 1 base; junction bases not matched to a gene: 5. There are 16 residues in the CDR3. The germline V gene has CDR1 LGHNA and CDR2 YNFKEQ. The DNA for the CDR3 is TGTGCCAGCAGCCAAGATGAGGCTAGCGGCCAAGAGACCCAGTACTTC. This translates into CASSQDEASGQETQYF.

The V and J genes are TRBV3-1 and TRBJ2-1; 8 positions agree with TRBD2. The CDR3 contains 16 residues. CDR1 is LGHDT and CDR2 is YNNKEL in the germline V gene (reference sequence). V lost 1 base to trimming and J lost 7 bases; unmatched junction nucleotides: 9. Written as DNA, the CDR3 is TGTGCCAGCAGCCAAGTGAATAGCGGGAACCAAAATGAGCAGTTCTTC. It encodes CASSQVNSGNQNEQFF.

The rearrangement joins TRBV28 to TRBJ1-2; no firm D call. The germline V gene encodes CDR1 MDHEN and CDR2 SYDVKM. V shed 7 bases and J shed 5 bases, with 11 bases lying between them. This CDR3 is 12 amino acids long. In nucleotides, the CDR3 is TGTGCCAGCACCTCTGATCGTTATGGCTACACCTTC. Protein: CASTSDRYGYTF.

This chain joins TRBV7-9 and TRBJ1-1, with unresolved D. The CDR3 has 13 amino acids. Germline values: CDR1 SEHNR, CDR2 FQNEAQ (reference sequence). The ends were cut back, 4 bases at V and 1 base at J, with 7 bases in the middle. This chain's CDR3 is CASSSIRNTEAFF. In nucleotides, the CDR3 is TGTGCCAGCAGCTCGATACGGAACACTGAAGCTTTCTTT. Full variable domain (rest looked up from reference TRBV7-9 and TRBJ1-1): DTGVSQNPRHKITKRGQNVTFRCDPISEHNRLYWYRQTLGQGPEFLTYFQNEAQLEKSRLLSDRFSAERPKGSFSTLEIQRTEQGDSAMYLCASSSIRNTEAFFGQGTRLTVV.

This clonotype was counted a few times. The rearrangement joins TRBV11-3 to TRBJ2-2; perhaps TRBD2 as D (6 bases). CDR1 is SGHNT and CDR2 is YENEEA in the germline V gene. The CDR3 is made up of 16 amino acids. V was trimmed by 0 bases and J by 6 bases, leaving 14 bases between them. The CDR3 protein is CASSLDSGRGAGELFF. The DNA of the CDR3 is TGTGCCAGCAGCTTAGATAGCGGTCGTGGCGCCGGGGAGCTGTTTTTT. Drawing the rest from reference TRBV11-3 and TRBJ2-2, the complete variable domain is EAGVVQSPRYKIIEKKQPVAFWCNPISGHNTLYWYLQNLGQGPELLIRYENEEAVDDSQLPKDRFSAERLKGVDSTLKIQPAELGDSAVYLCASSLDSGRGAGELFFGEGSRLTVL.

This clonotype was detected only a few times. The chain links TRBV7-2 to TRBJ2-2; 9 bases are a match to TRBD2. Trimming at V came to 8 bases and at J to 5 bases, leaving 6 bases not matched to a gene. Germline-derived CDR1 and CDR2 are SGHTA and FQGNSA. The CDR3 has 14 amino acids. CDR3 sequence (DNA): TGTGCCAGCTGCCTTAGCGGGAGTACCGGGGAGCTGTTTTTT. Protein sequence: CASCLSGSTGELFF. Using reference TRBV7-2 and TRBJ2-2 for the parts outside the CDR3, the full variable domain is GAGVSQSPSNKVTEKGKDVELRCDPISGHTALYWYRQSLGQGLEFLIYFQGNSAPDKSGLPSDRFSAERTGGSVSTLTIQRTQQEDSAVYLCASCLSGSTGELFFGEGSRLTVL.

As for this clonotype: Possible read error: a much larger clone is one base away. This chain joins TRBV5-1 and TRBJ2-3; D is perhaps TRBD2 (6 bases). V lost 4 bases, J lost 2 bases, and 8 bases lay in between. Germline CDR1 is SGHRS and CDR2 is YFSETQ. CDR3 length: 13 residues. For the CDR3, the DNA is TGCGCCAGCAGCGGGGACTTCACAGATACGCAGTATTTT. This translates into CASSGDFTDTQYF.

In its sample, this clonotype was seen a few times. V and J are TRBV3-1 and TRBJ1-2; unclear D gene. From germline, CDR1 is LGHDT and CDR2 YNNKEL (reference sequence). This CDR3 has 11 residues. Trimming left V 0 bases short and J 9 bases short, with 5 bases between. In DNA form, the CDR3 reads TGTGCCAGCAGCCAAGATATTCGCTACACCTTC. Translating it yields CASSQDIRYTF. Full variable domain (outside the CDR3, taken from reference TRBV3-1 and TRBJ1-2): DTAVSQTPKYLVTQMGNDKSIKCEQNLGHDTMYWYKQDSKKFLKIMFSYNNKELIINETVPNRFSPKSPDKAHLNLHINSLELGDSAVYFCASSQDIRYTFGSGTRLTVV.

CDR3 region: CVFLGGDQETQYF. In nucleotides, the CDR3 is TGTGTCTTCTTGGGGGGTGACCAAGAGACCCAGTACTTC. V gene TRBV15 combines with J gene TRBJ2-5, with D perhaps matching TRBD2 (6 bases). In germline, CDR1 is LNHNV, CDR2 YYDKDF (reference sequence). This CDR3 has 13 residues.

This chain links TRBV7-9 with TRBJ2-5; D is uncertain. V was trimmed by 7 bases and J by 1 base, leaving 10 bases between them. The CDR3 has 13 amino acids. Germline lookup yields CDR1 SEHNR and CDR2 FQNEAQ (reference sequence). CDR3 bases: TGTGCCAGCAAAGGACCGCTCCAAGAGACCCAGTACTTC. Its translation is CASKGPLQETQYF.